This is a list of T cell receptor beta chains from one sample in a study of T cells after yellow fever vaccination. TCRdb re-analysed the 5' RACE reads in MiXCR, keeping a single row per CDR3 protein. The profile covers 350,000 to 550,000 distinct CDR3 sequences, with roughly a sixth appearing a single time and about 18% taken by the ten largest. Here the sequenced sample was PBMCs, taken before the yellow fever booster vaccination. Receptors were obtained from a man aged 18 to 29 who received the YFV17D yellow fever vaccine. The CDR3 runs from the conserved cysteine through the conserved F or W. D genes are given only for firm matches. Clone size appears in some rows only: once, few, many, or a class for an expanded clone.

V gene: TRBV7-3
clone size: .
D gene: .
J gene: TRBJ2-3
CDR3 protein: CASSGYSGADTQYF
CDR3 DNA: TGTGCCAGCAGCGGGTACAGTGGGGCAGATACGCAGTATTTT

V gene: TRBV6-5
clone size: .
D gene: TRBD1
J gene: TRBJ1-6
CDR3 protein: CASWDRGYSPLHF
CDR3 DNA: TGTGCCAGCTGGGACAGGGGTTATTCACCCCTCCACTTT

V gene: TRBV23-1
clone size: many
D gene: .
J gene: TRBJ2-1
CDR3 protein: CASSQSKGEQFF
CDR3 DNA: TGCGCCAGCAGTCAATCGAAGGGTGAGCAGTTCTTC

V gene: TRBV12-3/TRBV12-4
clone size: .
D gene: .
J gene: TRBJ1-6
CDR3 protein: CASSRSENYSPLHF
CDR3 DNA: TGTGCCAGCAGCCGCAGCGAAAATTATTCACCCCTCCACTTT

V gene: TRBV4-2
clone size: .
D gene: .
J gene: TRBJ2-6
CDR3 protein: CASQRDLGGSGANVLTF
CDR3 DNA: TGTGCCAGCCAACGAGACCTCGGGGGCTCTGGGGCCAACGTCCTGACTTTC

V gene: TRBV5-1
clone size: .
D gene: TRBD1
J gene: TRBJ2-5
CDR3 protein: CASSLEGRGETQYF
CDR3 DNA: TGCGCCAGCAGCTTGGAGGGCAGGGGGGAGACCCAGTACTTC

V gene: TRBV7-3
clone size: .
D gene: .
J gene: TRBJ2-2
CDR3 protein: CASAIGGDTGELFF
CDR3 DNA: TGTGCCAGCGCCATCGGGGGAGACACCGGGGAGCTGTTTTTT

V gene: TRBV12-3/TRBV12-4
clone size: few
D gene: TRBD1
J gene: TRBJ1-2
CDR3 protein: CASSSRLTGSPNYGYTF
CDR3 DNA: TGTGCCAGCAGTTCAAGGCTGACAGGGAGCCCTAACTATGGCTACACCTTC

V gene: TRBV7-2
clone size: .
D gene: .
J gene: TRBJ1-1
CDR3 protein: CASQGRMNTEAFF
CDR3 DNA: TGTGCCAGTCAGGGGAGGATGAACACTGAAGCTTTCTTT

V gene: TRBV5-1
clone size: few
D gene: TRBD2
J gene: TRBJ2-1
CDR3 protein: CASTPLVRGGANEQFF
CDR3 DNA: TGCGCCAGCACCCCGTTAGTCCGGGGGGGGGCCAATGAGCAGTTCTTC

V gene: TRBV6-2/TRBV6-3
clone size: .
D gene: TRBD2
J gene: TRBJ2-1
CDR3 protein: CASSRLTGGPYNEQFF
CDR3 DNA: TGTGCCAGCAGTCGACTGACGGGGGGGCCCTACAATGAGCAGTTCTTC

V gene: TRBV4-3
clone size: .
D gene: .
J gene: TRBJ2-3
CDR3 protein: CASSQGNSHTDTQYF
CDR3 DNA: TGCGCCAGCAGCCAAGGGAACAGTCACACAGATACGCAGTATTTT

V gene: TRBV7-2
clone size: .
D gene: .
J gene: TRBJ2-2
CDR3 protein: CASSSGPANTGELFF
CDR3 DNA: TGTGCCAGCAGCTCGGGACCCGCGAACACCGGGGAGCTGTTTTTT

V gene: TRBV11-3
clone size: few
D gene: .
J gene: TRBJ2-3
CDR3 protein: CASSLLMGTQYF
CDR3 DNA: TGTGCCAGCAGCTTACTGATGGGTACGCAGTATTTT

V gene: TRBV5-1
clone size: few
D gene: TRBD1
J gene: TRBJ1-1
CDR3 protein: CASSQKGQDTEAFF
CDR3 DNA: TGCGCCAGCAGCCAAAAGGGACAGGACACTGAAGCTTTCTTT

V gene: TRBV7-6
clone size: .
D gene: .
J gene: TRBJ1-6
CDR3 protein: CASSSRQAEPLHF
CDR3 DNA: TGTGCCAGCAGCTCGCGACAGGCAGAGCCCCTCCACTTT

V gene: TRBV12-3/TRBV12-4
clone size: .
D gene: .
J gene: TRBJ1-1
CDR3 protein: CASSPPSGIEAFF
CDR3 DNA: TGTGCCAGCAGTCCCCCTTCTGGCATCGAAGCTTTCTTT

V gene: TRBV25-1
clone size: .
D gene: .
J gene: TRBJ1-2
CDR3 protein: CASSPQGAVRGYTF
CDR3 DNA: TGTGCCAGCAGTCCCCAGGGAGCGGTGAGGGGCTACACCTTC

V gene: TRBV29-1
clone size: many
D gene: TRBD1
J gene: TRBJ2-7
CDR3 protein: CSAGQGVDEQYF
CDR3 DNA: TGCAGCGCTGGACAGGGCGTAGACGAGCAGTACTTC

V gene: TRBV12-3/TRBV12-4
clone size: .
D gene: .
J gene: TRBJ1-5
CDR3 protein: CASSLFGNQPQHF
CDR3 DNA: TGTGCCAGCAGTTTATTCGGTAATCAACCCCAGCATTTT

V gene: TRBV5-5
clone size: few
D gene: TRBD2
J gene: TRBJ2-7
CDR3 protein: CASSRSGGFYEQYF
CDR3 DNA: TGTGCCAGCAGCCGTTCGGGGGGATTTTACGAGCAGTACTTC

V gene: TRBV7-2
clone size: few
D gene: .
J gene: TRBJ1-3
CDR3 protein: CASSYYNTIYF
CDR3 DNA: TGTGCCAGCAGCTACTACAACACCATATATTTT

V gene: TRBV12-3/TRBV12-4
clone size: few
D gene: .
J gene: TRBJ2-3
CDR3 protein: CASSFRTSTDTQYF
CDR3 DNA: TGTGCCAGCAGTTTCCGGACTAGCACAGATACGCAGTATTTT

V gene: TRBV20-1
clone size: .
D gene: TRBD1
J gene: TRBJ1-1
CDR3 protein: CSAGQGNTEAFF
CDR3 DNA: TGCAGTGCCGGACAGGGGAACACTGAAGCTTTCTTT

V gene: TRBV4-1
clone size: few
D gene: TRBD1
J gene: TRBJ2-5
CDR3 protein: CASSPLGQDQETQYF
CDR3 DNA: TGCGCCAGCAGCCCACTAGGACAGGACCAAGAGACCCAGTACTTC

V gene: TRBV20-1
clone size: .
D gene: .
J gene: TRBJ2-7
CDR3 protein: CSARRRGDPLYEQYF
CDR3 DNA: TGCAGTGCTAGAAGGCGGGGCGACCCCCTCTACGAGCAGTACTTC

V gene: TRBV12-3/TRBV12-4
clone size: few
D gene: TRBD1
J gene: TRBJ2-2
CDR3 protein: CASSDRGKNTGELFF
CDR3 DNA: TGTGCCAGCAGTGACAGGGGGAAGAACACCGGGGAGCTGTTTTTT

V gene: TRBV10-3
clone size: few
D gene: TRBD1
J gene: TRBJ1-6
CDR3 protein: CAISDRGGGADDSPLHF
CDR3 DNA: TGTGCCATCAGTGATAGGGGAGGGGGCGCCGACGATTCACCCCTCCACTTT

V gene: TRBV10-3
clone size: .
D gene: .
J gene: TRBJ2-5
CDR3 protein: CAINNRTQETQYF
CDR3 DNA: TGTGCCATCAATAACAGGACCCAAGAGACCCAGTACTTC

V gene: TRBV9
clone size: .
D gene: .
J gene: TRBJ1-5
CDR3 protein: CASSVSGYQPQHF
CDR3 DNA: TGTGCCAGCAGCGTGAGCGGCTATCAGCCCCAGCATTTT

V gene: TRBV6-6
clone size: .
D gene: TRBD1
J gene: TRBJ1-2
CDR3 protein: CASSGQGPGYTF
CDR3 DNA: TGTGCCAGCAGTGGACAGGGTCCTGGCTACACCTTC

V gene: TRBV6-6
clone size: few
D gene: TRBD1
J gene: TRBJ2-3
CDR3 protein: CASSSTGLTDTQYF
CDR3 DNA: TGTGCCAGCAGTTCGACAGGGTTGACAGATACGCAGTATTTT

V gene: TRBV5-1
clone size: .
D gene: .
J gene: TRBJ2-3
CDR3 protein: CASSSPGLDTQYF
CDR3 DNA: TGCGCCAGCAGCTCTCCTGGGTTAGATACGCAGTATTTT

V gene: TRBV4-3
clone size: .
D gene: .
J gene: TRBJ2-5
CDR3 protein: CASSQRRIEGPYQETQYF
CDR3 DNA: TGCGCCAGCAGCCAGCGTCGTATTGAAGGACCTTACCAAGAGACCCAGTACTTC

V gene: TRBV5-6
clone size: many
D gene: .
J gene: TRBJ1-2
CDR3 protein: CASSSGQYYGYTF
CDR3 DNA: TGTGCCAGCAGCTCAGGACAGTACTATGGCTACACCTTC

V gene: TRBV27
clone size: few
D gene: TRBD2
J gene: TRBJ2-3
CDR3 protein: CASSGITSGGADTQYF
CDR3 DNA: TGTGCCAGCAGCGGCATAACTAGCGGGGGAGCAGATACGCAGTATTTT

V gene: TRBV6-6
clone size: .
D gene: .
J gene: TRBJ1-1
CDR3 protein: CASSPNRQPGTEAFF
CDR3 DNA: TGTGCCAGCAGTCCGAATAGACAACCAGGGACTGAAGCTTTCTTT

V gene: TRBV19
clone size: .
D gene: TRBD2
J gene: TRBJ2-1
CDR3 protein: CASKTSGAVVEQFF
CDR3 DNA: TGTGCCAGTAAGACTAGCGGGGCTGTTGTCGAGCAGTTCTTC

V gene: TRBV7-9
clone size: many
D gene: TRBD1
J gene: TRBJ2-7
CDR3 protein: CASKQQGGSYEQYF
CDR3 DNA: TGTGCCAGCAAACAACAGGGGGGCTCCTACGAGCAGTACTTC

V gene: TRBV13
clone size: .
D gene: .
J gene: TRBJ2-7
CDR3 protein: CASSVGQGGGYEQYF
CDR3 DNA: TGTGCCAGCAGCGTTGGACAGGGAGGGGGCTACGAGCAGTACTTC

V gene: TRBV5-1
clone size: few
D gene: .
J gene: TRBJ2-3
CDR3 protein: CASSQVIATSTDTQYF
CDR3 DNA: TGCGCCAGCAGCCAGGTGATTGCAACTAGCACAGATACGCAGTATTTT

V gene: TRBV27
clone size: .
D gene: TRBD1
J gene: TRBJ1-2
CDR3 protein: CASSFSNRDSYGYTF
CDR3 DNA: TGTGCCAGCAGTTTTTCGAACAGGGACAGCTATGGCTACACCTTC

V gene: TRBV21-1
clone size: few
D gene: .
J gene: TRBJ1-1
CDR3 protein: CASRFRTGTEAFF
CDR3 DNA: TGTGCCAGCAGATTCAGGACGGGCACTGAAGCTTTCTTT

V gene: TRBV30
clone size: few
D gene: TRBD1
J gene: TRBJ1-1
CDR3 protein: CAWRVPGTGMNTEAFF
CDR3 DNA: TGTGCCTGGAGGGTACCCGGGACAGGGATGAACACTGAAGCTTTCTTT

V gene: TRBV24-1
clone size: few
D gene: TRBD1
J gene: TRBJ2-3
CDR3 protein: CATSADRETDTQYF
CDR3 DNA: TGTGCCACCAGCGCGGACAGGGAGACAGATACGCAGTATTTT

V gene: TRBV12-3/TRBV12-4
clone size: few
D gene: .
J gene: TRBJ1-1
CDR3 protein: CASSLARGAAFF
CDR3 DNA: TGTGCCAGCAGTTTAGCGCGAGGCGCCGCTTTCTTT

V gene: TRBV6-2/TRBV6-3
clone size: .
D gene: .
J gene: TRBJ2-1
CDR3 protein: CASSQERGAHEQFF
CDR3 DNA: TGTGCCAGCAGTCAAGAACGGGGGGCCCATGAGCAGTTCTTC

V gene: TRBV5-1
clone size: many
D gene: TRBD1
J gene: TRBJ2-2
CDR3 protein: CASSPGTGSTGELFF
CDR3 DNA: TGCGCCAGCAGCCCAGGGACAGGGAGCACCGGGGAGCTGTTTTTT

V gene: TRBV7-9
clone size: .
D gene: TRBD1
J gene: TRBJ1-6
CDR3 protein: CASSSEGQGHSPLHF
CDR3 DNA: TGTGCCAGCAGCTCCGAGGGACAGGGTCATTCACCCCTCCACTTT

V gene: TRBV4-3
clone size: .
D gene: .
J gene: TRBJ2-5
CDR3 protein: CASSQGLGSVQETQYF
CDR3 DNA: TGCGCCAGCAGCCAAGGGTTGGGTAGCGTCCAAGAGACCCAGTACTTC

V gene: TRBV21-1
clone size: few
D gene: .
J gene: TRBJ2-7
CDR3 protein: CASSKALGLQYF
CDR3 DNA: TGTGCCAGCAGCAAAGCACTGGGGTTGCAGTACTTC

V gene: TRBV5-1
clone size: few
D gene: TRBD1
J gene: TRBJ2-6
CDR3 protein: CASTQGAAGANVLTF
CDR3 DNA: TGCGCCAGCACACAGGGGGCTGCGGGGGCCAACGTCCTGACTTTC

V gene: TRBV6-1
clone size: .
D gene: TRBD2
J gene: TRBJ2-3
CDR3 protein: CASTGLVGTDTQYF
CDR3 DNA: TGTGCCAGCACGGGACTAGTGGGCACAGATACGCAGTATTTT

V gene: TRBV11-2
clone size: .
D gene: .
J gene: TRBJ2-5
CDR3 protein: CASSLGKVQETQYF
CDR3 DNA: TGTGCCAGCAGCTTAGGGAAGGTGCAAGAGACCCAGTACTTC

V gene: TRBV11-2
clone size: .
D gene: .
J gene: TRBJ1-3
CDR3 protein: CASSLEAYSAYSGNTIYF
CDR3 DNA: TGTGCCAGCAGCTTAGAAGCGTACAGTGCCTACTCTGGAAACACCATATATTTT